Sequencing of this T cell receptor beta chain was carried out in a study of blood T cells in healthy people across ages. General observations from the study: PBMCs were not sorted, which prevented a conclusive comparison of naive versus antigen-experienced cells.

Germline CDR1 reads SGHDN; CDR2 reads FVKESK. The V end was cut by 4 bases, the J end by 4 bases, with 14 bases between. The CDR3 covers 15 residues. For the second PCR, which ran for 7 to 11 cycles, a sample-barcoded 5' primer and a J-beta primer mix were used. TCRdb redid the calling of the 5' RACE reads with MiXCR, one entry per CDR3 protein. The sample has about a million distinct CDR3 sequences; 45% to 50% are singletons. This clonotype was counted only a few times. What it recognizes is unknown. The source is a man younger than 45 in good health. The sample consisted of blood. V is TRBV14 and J is TRBJ2-1; possibly TRBD1 for D (7 bases). The CDR3, as DNA: TGTGCCAGCAGCCTTGACAGGGAGGTATACAATGAGCAGTTCTTC. Its protein is CASSLDREVYNEQFF.